Below are 26 T cell receptor beta chains sequenced from a single sample in a study of CD8+ T cells in alopecia areata. RNA extraction and reverse transcription yielded cDNA as sequencing template. Method: immunoSEQ multiplex PCR; TCRdb's copy keeps in-frame clones and lacks some. The sample has about 150,000 clones, roughly 50% seen once; the top ten hold approximately 6.5%. Source: CD4+ T cells sorted from blood, taken at week 0. These receptors were obtained from a human donor with alopecia areata.

The chain has TRBV5-1 and TRBJ1-2; 7 nucleotides line up with TRBD1. The germline V gene has CDR1 SGHRS and CDR2 YFSETQ. V was pared by 4 bases and J by 7 bases, with 7 bases of the junction left unmatched. This CDR3 region has 13 residues. The CDR3 nucleotides are TGCGCCAGCAGCCAGGACAGGTGGCGTGGCTACACCTTC. Translation: CASSQDRWRGYTF.

The J gene is TRBJ2-5, the V gene TRBV2; 7 bases are shared with TRBD2. Unmatched junction bases numbered 8, after V lost 5 bases and J lost 2 bases. The length of the CDR3 is 15 residues. Per the germline V gene, CDR1 is SNHLY and CDR2 is FYNNEI. The CDR3 DNA reads TGTGCCAGCAGTAGACCGGGACTACAACAAGAGACCCAGTACTTC. This translates into CASSRPGLQQETQYF.

Points on this clone: Being one base from a much bigger clone, this may be a read error. V gene TRBV10-3 combines with J gene TRBJ1-2; the D is unclear. Germline V lookup: CDR1 ENHRY, CDR2 SYGVKD. The CDR3 has 12 residues. The CDR3 DNA follows: TGTGCCAGCAGTCCCACGTCAGGAGGCTACACCTTC. Its translation: CASSPTSGGYTF.

This clone has just a few counts. The rearrangement uses TRBV2 and TRBJ2-5; D is undetermined. V was cut by 2 bases and J by 7 bases, with 11 bases left in between. Germline loops: CDR1 SNHLY, CDR2 FYNNEI. CDR3 length: 13 residues. The CDR3, as DNA: TGTGCCAGCAGTGAACTAGTCTTAGGGACCCAGTACTTC. Protein sequence: CASSELVLGTQYF.

In this sample, this clone turned up once. The rearrangement links TRBV7-6 to TRBJ2-5; TRBD2 aligns across 8 bases. The CDR3 is 15 residues long. V was pared by 5 bases and J by 5 bases, with 10 bases of the junction left unmatched. Germline V lookup: CDR1 SGHVS, CDR2 FNYEAQ. The CDR3 nucleotides read TGTGCCAGCAGCCCCCGGACTAGCAAGTTGGAGACCCAGTACTTC. Translated, it gives CASSPRTSKLETQYF.

The rearrangement joins TRBV9 to TRBJ2-2; weak D call: TRBD1 (6 bases). The V gene's germline CDR1 is SGDLS and CDR2 YYNGEE. V was clipped by 2 bases and J by 3 bases, with 11 bases between them. CDR3 length: 15 residues. The DNA of the CDR3 is TGTGCCAGCAGCGTGCAGGGGCGCGACACCGGGGAGCTGTTTTTT. Residues: CASSVQGRDTGELFF.

The V gene is TRBV10-3, the J gene TRBJ1-1, with D maybe TRBD1 (6 bases). The CDR3 extends over 13 amino acids. The germline V gene encodes CDR1 ENHRY and CDR2 SYGVKD. Trimming left V 7 bases short and J 1 base short, with 10 bases between. CDR3 sequence reads: CAITGQPNTEAFF. CDR3 DNA: TGTGCCATCACTGGACAGCCGAACACTGAAGCTTTCTTT.

The CDR3 here is CASSETGYSGPGLFF. As DNA, the CDR3 is TGTGCCAGCAGTGAAACGGGATACTCGGGGCCGGGACTGTTTTTT. V is TRBV2 and J is TRBJ1-4, with D perhaps matching TRBD1 (5 bases). This CDR3 comprises 15 residues. V was pared by 2 bases and J by 13 bases, with 20 bases between. Germline loops: CDR1 SNHLY, CDR2 FYNNEI.

The chain recombines TRBV27 with TRBJ2-3; D is perhaps TRBD1 (6 bases). Between the trimmed V and J ends, which lost 5 bases and 2 bases, there was a span of 14 bases. The germline gives CDR1 MNHEY, CDR2 SMNVEV (reference sequence). The CDR3 has 15 amino acids. The CDR3 DNA sequence: TGTGCCAGCAGTGGACGGACAGCCACCACAGATACGCAGTATTTT. Translating it yields CASSGRTATTDTQYF.

The J gene is TRBJ1-1, the V gene TRBV5-6, with a possible D match to TRBD1 (6 bases). Trimming left V 1 base short and J 0 bases short, with 10 bases between. Germline V gene sequence: CDR1 SGHDT, CDR2 YYEEEE. The CDR3 is made up of 15 amino acids. The CDR3 loop reads CASSLLDRMNTEAFF. The CDR3 DNA reads TGTGCCAGCAGCTTGTTAGACAGGATGAACACTGAAGCTTTCTTT.

The chain combines TRBV10-3 with TRBJ2-4; 9 positions match TRBD2. Germline V lookup: CDR1 ENHRY, CDR2 SYGVKD. This CDR3 region has 14 residues. V lost 0 bases to trimming and J lost 8 bases; unmatched junction nucleotides: 2. The CDR3 is CAISESGTSYIQYF. The CDR3 nucleotides are TGTGCCATCAGTGAGTCCGGGACTAGCTACATTCAGTACTTC.

The genes are TRBV30 and TRBJ2-1; D not resolved. V was shortened by 8 bases and J by 9 bases, with 17 bases between the two germline ends. The CDR3 loop spans 12 amino acids. The V gene's germline CDR1 is GTSNPN and CDR2 SVGIG (reference sequence). Written as DNA, the CDR3 is TGTGCCCTCCAGCTCGGACCGCCTGAGCAGTTCTTC. Translated: CALQLGPPEQFF.

V gene TRBV5-1 combines with J gene TRBJ2-7, with 11 bases that match TRBD1. V lost 5 bases to trimming and J lost 2 bases; unmatched junction nucleotides: 3. The CDR3 length is 14 residues. CDR1 SGHRS and CDR2 YFSETQ come from the germline V gene. The CDR3 is CASSAGQGAYEQYF. The CDR3 coding sequence is TGCGCCAGCAGTGCGGGACAGGGGGCCTACGAGCAGTACTTC.

This chain connects TRBV29-1 to TRBJ2-3, with D perhaps TRBD1 (7 bases). Deletions cut 4 bases from V and 5 bases from J, with 13 bases between. Germline values: CDR1 SQVTM, CDR2 ANQGSEA. The CDR3 length is 13 residues. The CDR3 DNA reads as TGCAGCGTTGTCGGCCAGGGGGGAGATACGCAGTATTTT. Translation gives CSVVGQGGDTQYF.

The gene calls are TRBV2 and TRBJ2-5; 8 bases line up with TRBD2. The J segment lost 5 bases and the V segment lost 5 bases, leaving 4 bases of the junction unmatched. The CDR3 is 13 residues long. Germline assignment: CDR1 SNHLY and CDR2 FYNNEI. The DNA for the CDR3 is TGTGCCAGCAGTAGGGGACTAGAGGAGACCCAGTACTTC. Encoded protein: CASSRGLEETQYF.

The chain employs TRBV5-4 and TRBJ1-5; D is uncertain. The CDR3 is 13 amino acids. CDR1 and CDR2 (germline): SGHNT, YYREEE (reference sequence). Trimming pared 0 bases from V and 5 bases from J, leaving 6 bases between. CDR3 in amino acids: CASSLGWDQPQHF. CDR3 in DNA: TGTGCCAGCAGCTTGGGGTGGGATCAGCCCCAGCATTTT.

The chain uses TRBV29-1 and TRBJ2-5; weak D call: TRBD1 (6 bases). V shed 8 bases and J shed 1 base, with 14 bases lying between them. The CDR3 totals 13 residues. Germline values: CDR1 SQVTM, CDR2 ANQGSEA. CDR3 nucleotide sequence: TGCAGCTCCGCCCGGACAGCCCAAGAGACCCAGTACTTC. This sequence encodes CSSARTAQETQYF.

The CDR3 protein is CASMGQTHQPQHF. For the CDR3, the DNA is TGTGCCAGCATGGGACAAACTCATCAGCCCCAGCATTTT. This rearrangement joins TRBV6-1 to TRBJ1-5; D might be TRBD1 (6 bases). Germline V gene sequence: CDR1 MNHNS, CDR2 SASEGT. The CDR3 extends over 13 amino acids. V was clipped by 7 bases and J by 5 bases, with 12 bases between them.

V usage is TRBV5-1 and J usage is TRBJ1-1, with a possible D match to TRBD1 (6 bases). From germline, CDR1 is SGHRS and CDR2 YFSETQ. V dropped 4 bases and J dropped 4 bases, with 14 bases sitting between them. The CDR3 runs to 14 residues. CDR3 amino acids: CASSPTGQITEAFF. The CDR3 region has the DNA TGCGCCAGCAGCCCGACAGGACAAATCACTGAAGCTTTCTTT.

CDR3 residues: CAWNIQVYGYTF. CDR3 nucleotides: TGTGCCTGGAATATTCAGGTCTATGGCTACACCTTC. The chain employs TRBV30 and TRBJ1-2; D is undetermined. CDR1 and CDR2 from the germline V gene are GTSNPN and SVGIG (reference sequence). Trimming shortened V by 4 bases and J by 4 bases, and 10 bases separated the two germline ends. This CDR3 spans 12 amino acids.

The chain is built from TRBV30 and TRBJ1-2, with 7 bases matching TRBD1. CDR1 is GTSNPN, CDR2 SVGIG, per germline (reference sequence). Trimming at V came to 2 bases and at J to 5 bases, leaving 8 bases not matched to a gene. The CDR3 has 14 amino acids. The CDR3 DNA follows: TGTGCCTGGAGTTACCACACAGGGGTTTATGGCTACACCTTC. This translates into CAWSYHTGVYGYTF.

J is TRBJ1-3 and V is TRBV29-1; D is ambiguous. V lost 7 bases and J 4 bases, leaving 8 bases between the germline ends. The CDR3 runs 11 residues. CDR1 is SQVTM, CDR2 ANQGSEA, per germline. CDR3 coding DNA: TGCAGCGGGTACGCAGGAAACACCATATATTTT. It codes for CSGYAGNTIYF.

The rearrangement uses TRBV2 and TRBJ2-5, with TRBD2 identical over 8 bases. The V and J ends lost 8 bases and 5 bases, in that order; junction bases with no gene match: 4. The CDR3 runs 12 residues. CDR1 SNHLY and CDR2 FYNNEI come from the germline V gene. CDR3 region: CASRGGEETQYF. The CDR3 DNA sequence: TGTGCCAGCCGGGGGGGCGAGGAGACCCAGTACTTC.

The chain carries TRBV4-3 and TRBJ2-3, with 9 nucleotides matching TRBD2. The CDR3 has 15 amino acids. Germline CDR1 reads LGHNA; CDR2 reads YSLEER. With 4 bases clipped from V and 2 bases from J, the junction kept 4 bases outside the gene matches. In DNA form, the CDR3 reads TGCGCCAGCAGCCGTAGACTAGCGGACACAGATACGCAGTATTTT. Protein: CASSRRLADTDTQYF.

The sample holds one count of this clone. The rearrangement links TRBV2 to TRBJ2-6; no firm D call. V lost 8 bases, J lost 0 bases, and 14 bases lay in between. The CDR3 runs to 16 residues. The germline V gene encodes CDR1 SNHLY and CDR2 FYNNEI. CDR3 loop: CASLRRAYSGANVLTF. In DNA form, the CDR3 reads TGTGCCAGCCTCCGACGGGCCTACTCTGGGGCCAACGTCCTGACTTTC.

This clone was seen only a few times. V usage is TRBV4-3 and J usage is TRBJ2-2; TRBD2 is a possible D gene (6 bases). Germline CDR1 and CDR2: LGHNA and YSLEER. Deletions cut 0 bases from V and 5 bases from J, with 16 bases between. The CDR3 consists of 17 residues. The CDR3: CASSQDFGGSATGELFF. For the CDR3, the DNA is TGCGCCAGCAGCCAAGATTTTGGAGGGTCGGCGACCGGGGAGCTGTTTTTT.